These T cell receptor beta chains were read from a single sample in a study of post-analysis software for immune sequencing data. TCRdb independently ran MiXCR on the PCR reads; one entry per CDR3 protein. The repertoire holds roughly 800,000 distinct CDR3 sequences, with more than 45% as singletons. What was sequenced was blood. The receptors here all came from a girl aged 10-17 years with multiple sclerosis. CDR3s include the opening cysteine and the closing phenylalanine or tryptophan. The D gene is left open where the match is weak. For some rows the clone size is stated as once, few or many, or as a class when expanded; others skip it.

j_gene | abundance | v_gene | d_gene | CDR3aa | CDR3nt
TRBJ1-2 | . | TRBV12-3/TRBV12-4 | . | CASSLGGTFYGYTF | TGTGCCAGCAGTTTAGGGGGGACCTTCTATGGCTACACCTTC
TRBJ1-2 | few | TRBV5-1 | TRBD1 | CASSRTGYPVNYGYTF | TGCGCCAGCAGTCGGACAGGTTATCCGGTTAACTATGGCTACACCTTC
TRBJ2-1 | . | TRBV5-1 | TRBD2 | CASSLGSGRPNEQFF | TGCGCCAGCAGCTTAGGTAGCGGGAGACCCAATGAGCAGTTCTTC
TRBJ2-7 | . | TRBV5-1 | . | CASSFDRSTAEQYF | TGCGCCAGCAGCTTCGATAGGTCAACCGCCGAGCAGTACTTC
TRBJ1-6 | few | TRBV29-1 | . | CSVTTDSGSPLHF | TGCAGCGTGACGACAGATTCGGGTTCACCCCTCCACTTT
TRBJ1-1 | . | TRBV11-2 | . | CASSQNVFGRLKNTEAFF | TGTGCCAGCAGCCAAAACGTTTTTGGACGCCTGAAGAACACTGAAGCTTTCTTT
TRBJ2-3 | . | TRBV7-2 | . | CASSLESPGDFYTQYF | TGTGCCAGCAGCTTAGAATCGCCGGGGGACTTTTATACGCAGTATTTT
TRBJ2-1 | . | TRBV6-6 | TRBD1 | CASSYPFDRVGGLEFF | TGTGCCAGCAGTTACCCCTTTGACAGGGTTGGTGGGCTGGAGTTCTTC
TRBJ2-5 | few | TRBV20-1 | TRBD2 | CSAHIRLAYQETQYF | TGCAGTGCCCACATTCGACTAGCGTATCAAGAGACCCAGTACTTC
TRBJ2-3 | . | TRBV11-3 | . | CASTTRGWGTLADTQYF | TGTGCCAGCACCACCCGCGGATGGGGTACGCTTGCAGATACGCAGTATTTT
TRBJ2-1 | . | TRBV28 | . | CASSPGTFSSYNEQFF | TGTGCCAGCAGTCCCGGGACCTTTAGCTCCTACAATGAGCAGTTCTTC
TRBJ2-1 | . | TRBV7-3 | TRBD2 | CASRLAGSPGNEQFF | TGTGCCAGCAGACTAGCGGGATCCCCTGGGAATGAGCAGTTCTTC
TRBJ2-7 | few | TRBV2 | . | CASLEDSVSYEQYF | TGTGCCAGCCTAGAGGACAGCGTCTCCTACGAGCAGTACTTC
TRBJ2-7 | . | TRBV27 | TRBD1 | CASSYDRVAYEQYF | TGTGCCAGCAGTTACGACAGGGTGGCCTACGAGCAGTACTTC
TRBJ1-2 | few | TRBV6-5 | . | CASSYPQGKLNYGYTF | TGTGCCAGCAGTTACCCCCAGGGCAAGCTGAACTATGGCTACACCTTC
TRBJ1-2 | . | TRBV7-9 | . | CASSLGGQQGNYDYTF | TGTGCCAGCAGCTTAGGGGGCCAACAGGGAAACTATGACTACACCTTC
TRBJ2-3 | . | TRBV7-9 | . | CASSPQGHETDTQYF | TGTGCCAGCAGCCCCCAGGGACATGAGACAGATACGCAGTATTTT
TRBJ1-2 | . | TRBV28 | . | CASSFPGSNYGYTF | TGTGCCAGCAGTTTCCCAGGTTCAAACTATGGCTACACCTTC
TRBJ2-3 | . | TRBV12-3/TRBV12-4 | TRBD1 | CASSRDRLTDTQYF | TGTGCCAGCAGTAGGGACAGGCTCACAGATACGCAGTATTTT
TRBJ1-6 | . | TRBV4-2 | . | CASSQEGGAGERSPLHF | TGTGCCAGCAGCCAAGAAGGGGGGGCAGGGGAGCGATCACCCCTCCACTTT
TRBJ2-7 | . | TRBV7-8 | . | CASSLTDWRYEQYF | TGTGCCAGCAGCTTAACAGACTGGCGGTACGAGCAGTACTTC
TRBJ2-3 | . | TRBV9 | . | CASSGGVPRGTDTQYF | TGTGCCAGCAGCGGAGGGGTCCCTCGGGGCACAGATACGCAGTATTTT
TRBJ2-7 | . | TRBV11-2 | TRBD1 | CASSSRDRMAYEQYF | TGTGCCAGCAGCTCCAGGGACAGAATGGCCTACGAGCAGTACTTC
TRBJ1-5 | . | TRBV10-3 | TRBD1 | CAISESGTEGMFSNQPQHF | TGTGCCATCAGTGAGTCGGGGACAGAGGGGATGTTTAGCAATCAGCCCCAGCATTTT
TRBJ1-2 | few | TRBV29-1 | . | CSVVEGDYGYTF | TGCAGCGTTGTGGAGGGCGACTATGGCTACACCTTC
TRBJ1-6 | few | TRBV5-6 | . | CASSLFWTADRSSYNSPLHF | TGTGCCAGCAGCTTGTTTTGGACAGCTGACCGAAGCTCCTATAATTCACCCCTCCACTTT
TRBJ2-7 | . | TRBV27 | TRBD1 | CASTQAGTGVSEQYF | TGTGCCAGCACCCAGGCGGGGACAGGGGTCTCCGAGCAGTACTTC
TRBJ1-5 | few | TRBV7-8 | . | CASSSAQGFNQPQHF | TGTGCCAGCAGTTCGGCCCAGGGGTTCAATCAGCCCCAGCATTTT
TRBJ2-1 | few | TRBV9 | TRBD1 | CASSTHTGQGSYNEQFF | TGTGCCAGCAGCACCCACACCGGACAGGGGTCCTACAATGAGCAGTTCTTC
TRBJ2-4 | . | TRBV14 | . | CASSRLNHPDGDLAKNIQYF | TGTGCCAGCAGCCGATTAAATCACCCGGACGGAGATCTAGCCAAAAACATTCAGTACTTC
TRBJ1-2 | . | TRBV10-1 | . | CASRESRDYGYTF | TGCGCCAGCAGGGAGTCCCGGGACTATGGCTACACCTTC
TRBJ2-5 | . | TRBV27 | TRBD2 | CASSLGLAGGPETQYF | TGTGCCAGTAGTCTGGGACTAGCGGGAGGGCCGGAGACCCAGTACTTC
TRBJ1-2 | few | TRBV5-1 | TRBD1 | CASSLAGTGGSDGYTF | TGCGCCAGCAGCTTGGCCGGGACAGGGGGTTCGGATGGCTACACCTTC
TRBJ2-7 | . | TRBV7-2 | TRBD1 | CASSLEWDRAYEQYF | TGTGCCAGCAGCTTAGAGTGGGACAGGGCTTACGAGCAGTACTTC
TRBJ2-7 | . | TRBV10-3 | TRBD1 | CAISEKTGGEQYF | TGTGCCATCAGTGAGAAGACAGGGGGCGAGCAGTACTTC
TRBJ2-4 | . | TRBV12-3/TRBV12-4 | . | CASSLGLIMENIQYF | TGTGCCAGCAGTTTAGGGCTAATTATGGAAAACATTCAGTACTTC
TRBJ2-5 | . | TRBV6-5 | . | CASSYVAGSETQYF | TGTGCCAGCAGTTACGTGGCCGGGAGTGAGACCCAGTACTTC
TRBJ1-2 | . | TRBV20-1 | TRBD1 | CSARWDRGLWGYTF | TGCAGTGCTAGGTGGGACAGGGGGCTCTGGGGCTACACCTTC
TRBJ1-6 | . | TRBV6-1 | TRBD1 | CASSGARQGISPLHF | TGTGCCAGCAGTGGAGCTCGACAGGGAATCTCACCCCTCCACTTT
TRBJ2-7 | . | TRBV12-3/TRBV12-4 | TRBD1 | CASSSTQQGDEQYF | TGTGCCAGCAGTTCGACACAACAGGGGGACGAGCAGTACTTC
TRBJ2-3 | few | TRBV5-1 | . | CASSFTSSSTDTQYF | TGCGCCAGCAGCTTTACTAGCTCCAGCACAGATACGCAGTATTTT
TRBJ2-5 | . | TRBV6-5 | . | CASSSGPLSGTQYF | TGTGCCAGCAGTTCGGGGCCGCTCTCTGGGACCCAGTACTTC
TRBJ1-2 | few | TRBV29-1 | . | CSVEGDGYTF | TGCAGCGTTGAAGGTGATGGCTACACCTTC
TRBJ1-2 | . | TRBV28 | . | CASRDDSPNYGYTF | TGTGCCAGCAGGGACGACAGCCCTAACTATGGCTACACCTTC
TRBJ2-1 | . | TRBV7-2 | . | CASSLGPGNNEQFF | TGTGCCAGCAGCTTAGGTCCGGGGAACAATGAGCAGTTCTTC
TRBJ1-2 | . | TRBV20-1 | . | CSALGGRTYGYTF | TGCAGTGCCCTAGGGGGTCGGACCTATGGCTACACCTTC
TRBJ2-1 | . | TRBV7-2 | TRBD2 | CASSFMAGGGPYNEQFF | TGTGCCAGCAGCTTCATGGCGGGGGGGGGCCCCTACAATGAGCAGTTCTTC
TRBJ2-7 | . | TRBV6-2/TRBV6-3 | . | CASSYRGFGYEQYF | TGTGCCAGCAGTTACAGGGGTTTCGGGTACGAGCAGTACTTC
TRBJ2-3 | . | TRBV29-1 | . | CSVDTTSTDTQYF | TGCAGCGTTGATACAACTAGCACAGATACGCAGTATTTT
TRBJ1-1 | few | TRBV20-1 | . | CSARGPILVTEAFF | TGCAGTGCTAGAGGTCCTATTCTTGTCACTGAAGCTTTCTTT
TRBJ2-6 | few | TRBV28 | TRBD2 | CASSLGAGAGANVLTF | TGTGCCAGCAGTTTGGGTGCGGGAGCTGGGGCCAACGTCCTGACTTTC
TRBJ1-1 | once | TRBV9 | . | CASSVVTGGTEAFF | TGTGCCAGCAGCGTAGTAACCGGGGGCACTGAAGCTTTCTTT
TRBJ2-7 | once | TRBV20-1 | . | CSAEQVPPGYEQYF | TGCAGTGCTGAACAGGTACCTCCTGGGTACGAGCAGTACTTC
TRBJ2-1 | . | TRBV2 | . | CASRDTGFGNEQFF | TGTGCCAGCAGAGATACAGGGTTTGGAAATGAGCAGTTCTTC
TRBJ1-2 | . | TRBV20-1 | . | CSATLPGDLPGGYTF | TGCAGTGCTACCCTCCCGGGAGATCTTCCAGGTGGCTACACCTTC
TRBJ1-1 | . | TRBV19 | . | CASNPSGTPLMGTEAFF | TGTGCCAGTAACCCATCTGGGACACCTCTGATGGGCACTGAAGCTTTCTTT
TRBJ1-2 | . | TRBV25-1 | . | CASSAQGIGYTF | TGTGCCAGCAGTGCCCAGGGGATCGGCTACACCTTC
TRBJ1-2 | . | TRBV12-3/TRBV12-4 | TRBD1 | CASSPTGKVYGYTF | TGTGCCAGCAGTCCGACAGGGAAGGTGTATGGCTACACCTTC
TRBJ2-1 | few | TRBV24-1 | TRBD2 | CATSVVGLAGVDEQFF | TGTGCCACCAGTGTCGTCGGACTAGCGGGAGTGGATGAGCAGTTCTTC